What follows are 19 T cell receptor beta chains derived from one specimen sequenced in a study of shared clonotypes between healthy human individuals. Sequencing was performed with immunoSEQ multiplex PCR; in TCRdb, only in-frame clones are kept and a portion is missing. The table has some 900,000 clones, over 75% seen once. Sequencing was done on a sample of memory CD4+ T cells sorted from blood. Subset given: CD45RA-negative fraction. The source of these receptors is a man younger than 35 in good health.

A single count supports this clone. The V call is TRBV30, the J call TRBJ2-1; weak D call: TRBD1 (5 bases). Trimming took off 2 bases at V and 9 bases at J, with 8 bases between the two ends. Germline CDR1 GTSNPN, CDR2 SVGIG (reference sequence). CDR3 length equals 11 residues. The CDR3 DNA sequence: TGTGCCTGGAGTAAGGGGATTGAGCAGTTCTTC. Translating gives CAWSKGIEQFF. Drawing the rest from reference TRBV30 and TRBJ2-1, the complete variable domain is SQTIHQWPATLVQPVGSPLSLECTVEGTSNPNLYWYRQAAGRGLQLLFYSVGIGQISSEVPQNLSASRPQDRQFILSSKKLLLSDSGFYLCAWSKGIEQFFGPGTRLTVL.

The chain uses TRBV2 and TRBJ2-3; D unclear. This CDR3 spans 12 amino acids. Germline V lookup: CDR1 SNHLY, CDR2 FYNNEI. Trimming took 7 bases from V and 4 from J, leaving 9 bases between them. CDR3 residues: CASIQIADTQYF. CDR3 nucleotide sequence: TGTGCCAGCATCCAAATAGCAGATACGCAGTATTTT.

The V call is TRBV6-1, the J call TRBJ1-5; D might be TRBD1 (6 bases). The CDR3 extends over 15 amino acids. From germline, CDR1 is MNHNS and CDR2 SASEGT. V was shortened by 3 bases and J by 7 bases, with 16 bases between the two germline ends. The CDR3 DNA sequence: TGTGCCAGCAGTGAGAAGGGAGACAGGACCCAGCCCCAGCATTTT. It translates to CASSEKGDRTQPQHF.

This clone was observed a single time. The CDR3 here is CARWRGSDYGYTF. The CDR3, as DNA: TGTGCCCGGTGGAGGGGGTCGGATTATGGCTACACCTTC. V is TRBV30 and J is TRBJ1-2; D is perhaps TRBD1 (6 bases). Per the germline V gene, CDR1 is GTSNPN and CDR2 is SVGIG (reference sequence). This CDR3 has 13 residues. The ends were cut back, 8 bases at V and 5 bases at J, with 18 bases in the middle. The full variable domain, rest sourced from reference TRBV30 and TRBJ1-2, is SQTIHQWPATLVQPVGSPLSLECTVEGTSNPNLYWYRQAAGRGLQLLFYSVGIGQISSEVPQNLSASRPQDRQFILSSKKLLLSDSGFYLCARWRGSDYGYTFGSGTRLTVV.

The gene calls are TRBV5-4 and TRBJ2-3; possibly TRBD2 for D (6 bases). From germline, CDR1 is SGHNT and CDR2 YYREEE (reference sequence). V lost 2 bases and J lost 5, with 9 bases in between. There are 13 residues in the CDR3. CDR3 in amino acids: CASSLTGVDTQYF. DNA of the CDR3: TGTGCCAGCAGCTTAACGGGAGTAGATACGCAGTATTTT.

This clone showed up just a few times. Here the CDR3 reads CASSFKGLAGNEQYF. The DNA of the CDR3 is TGTGCCAGCAGCTTTAAGGGACTAGCGGGAAACGAGCAGTACTTC. The chain joins TRBV5-6 to TRBJ2-7, with 13 bases lining up with TRBD2. CDR3 length equals 15 residues. Per the germline V gene, CDR1 is SGHDT and CDR2 is YYEEEE. Trimming took 2 bases from V and 5 from J; bases not matched to a gene: 4.

This rearrangement joins TRBV5-1 to TRBJ2-7; 7 nucleotides align to TRBD2. Per the germline V gene, CDR1 is SGHRS and CDR2 is YFSETQ. Losses at the gene ends were 5 bases for V and 7 bases for J; bases not matched to a gene: 12. This CDR3 spans 14 amino acids. CDR3 coding DNA: TGCGCCAGCAGTTTTTCTAGCGGACCTACGGAGCAGTACTTC. It encodes CASSFSSGPTEQYF.

The gene calls are TRBV4-3 and TRBJ1-2; no firm D call. Trimming removed 0 bases at V and 5 bases at J, with 10 bases between. The CDR3 spans 14 residues. Germline lookup yields CDR1 LGHNA and CDR2 YSLEER. CDR3: CASSQDWAEYGYTF. The CDR3 DNA is TGCGCCAGCAGCCAAGATTGGGCAGAATATGGCTACACCTTC.

The chain carries TRBV15 and TRBJ2-2; a weak D match, TRBD2 (6 bases). Germline V gene sequence: CDR1 LNHNV, CDR2 YYDKDF (reference sequence). V lost 1 base and J 2 bases, leaving 17 bases between the germline ends. This CDR3 has 18 amino acids. CDR3 sequence (DNA): TGTGCCACCAGCAGAGCCTGGCGGGGACCTCTAAACACCGGGGAGCTGTTTTTT. It yields the protein CATSRAWRGPLNTGELFF.

The CDR3, as DNA: TGTGCCAGCAGTCTTTGGAACCAAGAGACCCAGTACTTC. The encoded protein is CASSLWNQETQYF. The rearrangement joins TRBV5-4 to TRBJ2-5; D ambiguous. The CDR3 runs 13 residues. The V gene's germline CDR1 is SGHNT and CDR2 YYREEE (reference sequence). The germline V and J ends were trimmed by 5 bases and 0 bases, with 8 bases remaining between them.

Only a few counts were recorded for this clone. The chain joins TRBV15 to TRBJ2-7, with TRBD1 identical over 9 bases. V lost 6 bases and J lost 7; bases outside the gene matches: 10. The CDR3 sequence is 14 residues long. From germline, CDR1 is LNHNV and CDR2 YYDKDF (reference sequence). Written as DNA, the CDR3 is TGTGCCACCAGTACAGGGGGCTCTTTACGGGAGCAGTACTTC. Translation gives CATSTGGSLREQYF.

The V call is TRBV28, the J call TRBJ1-5; tentatively, D is TRBD1 (6 bases). The CDR3 consists of 16 residues. Germline V lookup: CDR1 MDHEN, CDR2 SYDVKM. V lost 4 bases, J lost 2 bases, and 15 bases lay in between. The CDR3 protein is CASSSGTPGGNQPQHF. The CDR3 DNA reads as TGTGCCAGCAGTTCCGGGACCCCAGGGGGCAATCAGCCCCAGCATTTT.

This clone appeared once. This sequence may be a read error, since a much larger clone differs from it by one base. This sample includes further DNA sequences coding for the same CDR3. The chain employs TRBV30 and TRBJ1-3; tentatively, D is TRBD1 (6 bases). This CDR3 is built from 14 residues. CDR1 is GTSNPN and CDR2 is SVGIG in the germline V gene (reference sequence). The CDR3 nucleotides are TGTGCTTGGAGTGGGACAAATCTTGGAAACACCATATATTTT. Translated: CAWSGTNLGNTIYF. The full variable domain, with the rest looked up from reference TRBV30 and TRBJ1-3, is SQTIHQWPATLVQPVGSPLSLECTVEGTSNPNLYWYRQAAGRGLQLLFYSVGIGQISSEVPQNLSASRPQDRQFILSSKKLLLSDSGFYLCAWSGTNLGNTIYFGEGSWLTVV.

This clone was detected only a few times. The V call is TRBV9, the J call TRBJ1-4; D remains unclear. CDR1 and CDR2 (germline): SGDLS, YYNGEE. The CDR3 covers 13 residues. Trimming took off 4 bases at V and 5 bases at J, with 9 bases between the two ends. CDR3 coding DNA: TGTGCCAGCAGCCCGGTACCGAATGAAAAACTGTTTTTT. This translates into CASSPVPNEKLFF.

The V gene is TRBV11-2, the J gene TRBJ2-2; 11 bases agree with TRBD2. CDR1 is SGHAT, CDR2 FQNNGV, per germline. J gave up 6 bases and V 4 bases, and 7 bases lay outside the gene matches. This CDR3 comprises 16 residues. The CDR3 reads CASSSVAGGGPGELFF. CDR3 DNA sequence: TGTGCCAGCAGCTCCGTAGCGGGGGGGGGCCCCGGGGAGCTGTTTTTT. The full variable domain, with the rest looked up from reference TRBV11-2 and TRBJ2-2, is EAGVAQSPRYKIIEKRQSVAFWCNPISGHATLYWYQQILGQGPKLLIQFQNNGVVDDSQLPKDRFSAERLKGVDSTLKIQPAKLEDSAVYLCASSSVAGGGPGELFFGEGSRLTVL.

This clone was seen a handful of times. The chain joins TRBV10-3 to TRBJ1-1; D is unresolved. The CDR3 has 13 amino acids. The germline V gene encodes CDR1 ENHRY and CDR2 SYGVKD. V lost 2 bases and J lost 1, with 5 bases in between. CDR3: CAISEMENTEAFF. In DNA form, the CDR3 reads TGTGCCATCAGTGAGATGGAGAACACTGAAGCTTTCTTT.

This clone was counted only a few times. The gene calls are TRBV27 and TRBJ1-5; maybe TRBD1 (6 bases). V gave up 2 bases and J gave up 0 bases, with 8 bases separating them. CDR3 length: 15 residues. Per the germline V gene, CDR1 is MNHEY and CDR2 is SMNVEV (reference sequence). The CDR3 region has the DNA TGTGCCAGCAGTTTAGGGACATTTAGCAATCAGCCCCAGCATTTT. It is translated as CASSLGTFSNQPQHF.

V and J are TRBV30 and TRBJ2-2, with D possibly TRBD1 on 5 matching bases. Germline lookup yields CDR1 GTSNPN and CDR2 SVGIG (reference sequence). This CDR3 is built from 13 residues. The V gene lost 0 bases and the J gene lost 6 bases, with 8 bases spanning the gap. The CDR3 here is CAWSVQGSGELFF. CDR3 in DNA: TGTGCCTGGAGTGTCCAGGGTTCCGGGGAGCTGTTTTTT.

The rearrangement uses TRBV7-2 and TRBJ2-7, with 9 bases lining up with TRBD2. Germline values: CDR1 SGHTA, CDR2 FQGNSA. There are 17 residues in the CDR3. The J segment lost 0 bases and the V segment lost 6 bases, leaving 12 bases of the junction unmatched. As DNA, the CDR3 is TGTGCCAGCAGTGGGACAGCGGGAGGCCCTAGCTCCTACGAGCAGTACTTC. It specifies CASSGTAGGPSSYEQYF.